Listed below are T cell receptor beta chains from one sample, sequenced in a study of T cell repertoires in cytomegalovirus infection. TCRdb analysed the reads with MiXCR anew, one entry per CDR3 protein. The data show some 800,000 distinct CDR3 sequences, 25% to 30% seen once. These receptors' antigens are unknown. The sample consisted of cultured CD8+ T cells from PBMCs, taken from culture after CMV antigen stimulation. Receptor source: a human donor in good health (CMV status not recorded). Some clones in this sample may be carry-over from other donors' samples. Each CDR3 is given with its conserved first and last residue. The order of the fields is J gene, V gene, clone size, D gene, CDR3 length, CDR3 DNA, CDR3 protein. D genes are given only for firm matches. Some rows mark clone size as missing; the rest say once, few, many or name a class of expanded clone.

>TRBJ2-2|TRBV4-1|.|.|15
TGCGCCAGCAGCCACTACAGGGGGGGAACCGGGGAGCTGTTTTTT
CASSHYRGGTGELFF
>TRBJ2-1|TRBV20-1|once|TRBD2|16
TGCAGTGCTAGAGATTTCGCGGGGGGGGCCTACAATGAGCAGTTCTTC
CSARDFAGGAYNEQFF
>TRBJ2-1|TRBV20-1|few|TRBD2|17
TGCAGTGCTAGAGGACTAGCGGGGGCGACCATGTACAATGAGCAGTTCTTC
CSARGLAGATMYNEQFF
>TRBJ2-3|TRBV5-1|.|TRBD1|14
TGCGCCAGCAACCGGGACAGACGCACAGATACGCAGTATTTT
CASNRDRRTDTQYF
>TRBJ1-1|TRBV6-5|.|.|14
TGTGCCAGCAGTTACGTGGGCGGGAACACTGAAGCTTTCTTT
CASSYVGGNTEAFF
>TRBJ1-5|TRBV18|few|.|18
TGTGCCAGCTCACCAGTGGCGGCCTCGCTTTATAGCAATCAGCCCCAGCATTTT
CASSPVAASLYSNQPQHF
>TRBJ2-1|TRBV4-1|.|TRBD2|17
TGCGCCAGCAGCCTCGGGACTAGCGGGGGCTCCCGCAATGAGCAGTTCTTC
CASSLGTSGGSRNEQFF
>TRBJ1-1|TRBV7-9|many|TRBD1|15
TGTGCCAGCAGCGGACCGGGACAGGCAAACACTGAAGCTTTCTTT
CASSGPGQANTEAFF
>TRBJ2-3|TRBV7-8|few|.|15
TGTGCCAGCAGCTTAGCTCCTCGACTCTCAGATACGCAGTATTTT
CASSLAPRLSDTQYF
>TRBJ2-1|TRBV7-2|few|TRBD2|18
TGTGCCAGCAGGTGGAATAGCGGGGGGCATAGCTCCTACAATGAGCAGTTCTTC
CASRWNSGGHSSYNEQFF
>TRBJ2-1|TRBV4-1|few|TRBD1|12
TGCGCCAGCAGCCAGGGGACAGTCGAGCAGTTCTTC
CASSQGTVEQFF
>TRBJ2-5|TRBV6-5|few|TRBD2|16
TGTGCCAGCAGTTACTTAGTAGCGGGGGGACAAGAGACCCAGTACTTC
CASSYLVAGGQETQYF
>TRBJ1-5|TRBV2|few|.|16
TGTGCCAGCAGTGAGAGTTTCGACCAACCTAATCAGCCCCAGCATTTT
CASSESFDQPNQPQHF
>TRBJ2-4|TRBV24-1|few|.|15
TGTGCCACCAGTGATTTGGGACAGGGACTAGACATTCAGTACTTC
CATSDLGQGLDIQYF
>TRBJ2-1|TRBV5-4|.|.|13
TGTGCCACGTGGGGAGGGGGGGTAGGAGAGCAGTTCTTC
CATWGGGVGEQFF
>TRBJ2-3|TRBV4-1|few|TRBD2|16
TGCGCCAGCAGCCAAGATTCCGGGGGGGGCACAGATACGCAGTATTTT
CASSQDSGGGTDTQYF
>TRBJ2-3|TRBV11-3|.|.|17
TGTGCCAGCAGCTTAGGCTACAGGAGATATCACACAGATACGCAGTATTTT
CASSLGYRRYHTDTQYF
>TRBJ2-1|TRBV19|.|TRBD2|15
TGTGCCAGTAAGACTAGCGGGGGCCCTTACAATGAGCAGTTCTTC
CASKTSGGPYNEQFF
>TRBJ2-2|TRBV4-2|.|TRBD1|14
TGTGCCACCTGGGACAGGGGGCGAACCGGGGAGCTGTTTTTT
CATWDRGRTGELFF
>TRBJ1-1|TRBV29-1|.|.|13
TGCAGCGTTGAGGATGGCAGGGTTACTGAAGCTTTCTTT
CSVEDGRVTEAFF
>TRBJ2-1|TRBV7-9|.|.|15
TGTGCCAGCAGCCGAGGGGGGGGGCGTCACAATGAGCAGTTCTTC
CASSRGGGRHNEQFF
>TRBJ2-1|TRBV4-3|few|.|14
TGCGCCAGCAGCACCCGACGGGGGGCAAATGAGCAGTTCTTC
CASSTRRGANEQFF
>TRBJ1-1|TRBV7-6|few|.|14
TGTGCCAGCAGCGGGACAAAGTCCAACACTGAAGCTTTCTTT
CASSGTKSNTEAFF
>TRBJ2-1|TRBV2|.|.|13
TGTGCCTTCAGCGGCGAAAACCCCCATGAGCAGTTCTTC
CAFSGENPHEQFF
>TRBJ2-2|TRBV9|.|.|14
TGTGCCAGCAAATCAGGGGCCGACACCGGGGAGCTGTTTTTT
CASKSGADTGELFF
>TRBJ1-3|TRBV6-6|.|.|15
TGTGCCAGCAGTTACACAGGACAGTCTGGAAACACCATATATTTT
CASSYTGQSGNTIYF
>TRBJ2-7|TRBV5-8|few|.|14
TGTGCCAGCAGCTTTTCCGGGGCCGGGGGCGAGCAGTACTTC
CASSFSGAGGEQYF
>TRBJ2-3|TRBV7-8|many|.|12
TGTGCCAGCAGCTTCACCTCAGATACGCAGTATTTT
CASSFTSDTQYF
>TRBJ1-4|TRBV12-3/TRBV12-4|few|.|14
TGTGCCAGCAGTGCGCAGGGGAAGTTAGAAAAACTGTTTTTT
CASSAQGKLEKLFF
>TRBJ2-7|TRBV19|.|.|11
TGTGCCTCGGGCCGGGGCTACGAGCAGTACTTC
CASGRGYEQYF
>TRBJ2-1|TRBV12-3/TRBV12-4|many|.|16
TGTGCCAGCAGTCCCTGGGCCGGAGGTAGCGACAATGAGCAGTTCTTC
CASSPWAGGSDNEQFF
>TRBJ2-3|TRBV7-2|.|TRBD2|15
TGTGCCAGCAGCTTTACGGGGGGAAGGGTAGATACGCAGTATTTT
CASSFTGGRVDTQYF
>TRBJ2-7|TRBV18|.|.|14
TGTGCCAGCTCACCCTGGGACGCATCCTACGAGCAGTACTTC
CASSPWDASYEQYF
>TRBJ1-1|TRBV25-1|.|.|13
TGTGCCAGCAGTGACATCGGGTACACTGAAGCTTTCTTT
CASSDIGYTEAFF
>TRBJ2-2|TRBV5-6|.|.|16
TGTGCCAGCAGCTCTTCCGGGTCCCCTCGGGCCGGGGAGCTGTTTTTT
CASSSSGSPRAGELFF
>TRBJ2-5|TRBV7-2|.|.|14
TGTGCCAGCAGCTTAGACCAGATTCTAGAGACCCAGTACTTC
CASSLDQILETQYF
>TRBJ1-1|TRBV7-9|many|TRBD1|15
TGTGCCAGCACCGTAAGGACAGGGACGAACACTGAAGCTTTCTTT
CASTVRTGTNTEAFF
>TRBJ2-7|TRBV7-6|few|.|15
TGTGCCAGCAGCTTAGCCCCTCAGGGCCCCAACGAGCAGTACTTC
CASSLAPQGPNEQYF
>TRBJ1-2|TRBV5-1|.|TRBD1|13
TGCGCCAGCAGCGGACAGGGAAGTCTTGGCTACACCTTC
CASSGQGSLGYTF
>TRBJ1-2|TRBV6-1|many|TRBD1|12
TGTGCCAGCAGTACAGGGGACTATGGCTACACCTTC
CASSTGDYGYTF
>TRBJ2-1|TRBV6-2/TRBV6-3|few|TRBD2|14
TGTGCCAGCAATCCCAGCGGGGGGGCAAATGAGCAGTTCTTC
CASNPSGGANEQFF
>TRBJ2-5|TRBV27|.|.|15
TGTGCCAGCAGTTCCCCCCCGGGTCTCCAAGAGACCCAGTACTTC
CASSSPPGLQETQYF
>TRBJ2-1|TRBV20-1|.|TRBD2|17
TGCAGTGCTAGAGACTTCCTAGCGGGGGGTAACTACAATGAGCAGTTCTTC
CSARDFLAGGNYNEQFF
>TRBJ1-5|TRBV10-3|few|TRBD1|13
TGTGCCATCCAAGGACAGGCCAATCAGCCCCAGCATTTT
CAIQGQANQPQHF
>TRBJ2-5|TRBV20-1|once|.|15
TGCAGTGTTTCCGACGACGAAGAGATCCAAGAGACCCAGTACTTC
CSVSDDEEIQETQYF
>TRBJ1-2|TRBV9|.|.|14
TGTGCCAGCAGCGTAGGGTCGACGGAATATGGCTACACCTTC
CASSVGSTEYGYTF
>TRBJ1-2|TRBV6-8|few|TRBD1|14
TGTGCCAGCAGTATCAGGGGGTTTGACTATGGCTACACCTTC
CASSIRGFDYGYTF
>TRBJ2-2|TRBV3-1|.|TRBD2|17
TGTGCCAGCACCACGCGCAGCGGGGCCGTGAACACCGGGGAGCTGTTTTTT
CASTTRSGAVNTGELFF
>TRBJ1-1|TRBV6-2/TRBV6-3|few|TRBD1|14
TGTGCCAGCAGTCCCGACAGGGAGTTGAGCGAAGCTTTCTTT
CASSPDRELSEAFF
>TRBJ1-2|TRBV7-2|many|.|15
TGTGCCAGCAGCCCACGGGGCGGGAGCACTTGGGACTACACCTTC
CASSPRGGSTWDYTF
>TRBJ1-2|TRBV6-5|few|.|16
TGTGCCAGCAGTTACGCTCCGACAGGAAGCAACTATGGCTACACCTTC
CASSYAPTGSNYGYTF
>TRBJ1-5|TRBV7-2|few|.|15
TGTGCCAGCAGCTTAGAGGGAGGGGGAGGTCAGCCCCAGCATTTT
CASSLEGGGGQPQHF
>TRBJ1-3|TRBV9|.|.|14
TGTGCCAGCAGCGGAATCGGTGCCACCGAAGCCATATATTTT
CASSGIGATEAIYF